Presented here are 4 T cell receptor beta chains from one specimen sequenced in a study of blood T cell repertoires in COVID-19. Some clones are missing from TCRdb's copy, which holds only in-frame ones; the method was immunoSEQ multiplex PCR. Of tens of thousands of clones detected, 60% to 85% appear once; the ten largest clones hold about 5%. Input material: peripheral blood. These receptors originate from a woman aged 80 or over with active or convalescent COVID-19.

The V call is TRBV7-2, the J call TRBJ1-1; tentatively, D is TRBD1 (6 bases). The CDR3 covers 12 residues. Per the germline V gene, CDR1 is SGHTA and CDR2 is FQGNSA. Trimming removed 4 bases from V and 8 bases from J, with 11 bases in between. CDR3 DNA sequence: TGTGCCAGCAGCTCTACAGGGTTAGAAGCTTTCTTT. As protein: CASSSTGLEAFF. Filled out from reference TRBV7-2 and TRBJ1-1, the complete variable domain reads GAGVSQSPSNKVTEKGKDVELRCDPISGHTALYWYRQSLGQGLEFLIYFQGNSAPDKSGLPSDRFSAERTGGSVSTLTIQRTQQEDSAVYLCASSSTGLEAFFGQGTRLTVV.

J is TRBJ1-1 and V is TRBV7-9; D is ambiguous. V gave up 5 bases and J gave up 3 bases, with 13 bases separating them. Germline assignment: CDR1 SEHNR and CDR2 FQNEAQ (reference sequence). CDR3 length: 14 amino acids. The CDR3 nucleotides read TGTGCCAGCAGCGGGCGGGCATGGGACACTGAAGCTTTCTTT. Translation gives CASSGRAWDTEAFF.

The chain uses TRBV7-9 and TRBJ2-3, with TRBD2 matching over 8 bases. CDR3 length equals 16 residues. The V gene end was trimmed by 5 bases and the J gene end by 0 bases; junction bases not matched to a gene: 7. The germline CDR1 and CDR2 sequences are SEHNR and FQNEAQ (reference sequence). CDR3: CASSTDSGKSTDTQYF. CDR3 nucleotides: TGTGCCAGCAGCACCGATAGCGGGAAGAGCACAGATACGCAGTATTTT.

Only a few counts were recorded for this clone. This chain uses TRBV6-5 with TRBJ1-2; TRBD1 aligns across 7 bases. Germline V lookup: CDR1 MNHEY, CDR2 SVGAGI. The length of the CDR3 is 13 residues. V lost 7 bases to trimming and J lost 2 bases; unmatched junction nucleotides: 4. Here the CDR3 DNA reads TGTGCCAGCAATAGGGGGCAAAACTATGGCTACACCTTC. It encodes CASNRGQNYGYTF.